This T cell receptor beta chain was sequenced in a study of blood T cell repertoires in COVID-19. Measured with immunoSEQ multiplex PCR; TCRdb has only the in-frame clones, and not every one. Among around 130,000 clones listed, roughly three quarters were seen once. This clone was seen only once. V was shortened by 0 bases and J by 0 bases, with 25 bases between the two germline ends. From germline, CDR1 is LGHNA and CDR2 YSLEER. The CDR3 loop spans 21 amino acids. The J gene is TRBJ2-3, the V gene TRBV4-3; weak D call: TRBD2 (6 bases). Input material: peripheral blood. The clonotype comes from an older man with acute or convalescent COVID-19. For the CDR3, the DNA is TGCGCCAGCAGCCAAGATCGCTGGGACTCGATAAATGAAAAAAGCACAGATACGCAGTATTTT. Amino acids: CASSQDRWDSINEKSTDTQYF.